This TCR beta chain appears in the sequencing data of a study of blood T cell repertoires in COVID-19 (dated by TCRdb to between 2020 and 2021). A note on the overall study: Samples from collaborators originated in the United States, Italy and Spain and spanned both the acute and convalescent phases of COVID-19. The prospective study material was composed of cDNA or gDNA derived from T cells, B-cell-depleted T cells, or PBMCs. The dataset comprised deeply sampled blood TCRbeta repertoires from subjects exposed to, actively infected with, or recovered from COVID-19. The repertoires were released in a freely available public database intended as a resource for research on the immune response to SARS-CoV-2. Samples were obtained from the ongoing ImmuneRACE study (first 160 participants) and from 950 to 1,500 subjects provided by 6 global collaborators. Where available, HLA class I and class II types were obtained from metadata supplied by the sample provider rather than from assay-based typing. The sample metadata nearly always contained a de-identified subject ID, COVID-19 status, age in years and sex. What the study reported, not specific to this receptor: How much clinical and demographic metadata was included differed by source and by participant, and the metadata was provided uncurated.

The CDR1 and CDR2 encoded by the germline V gene are MDHEN and SYDVKM. The CDR3 holds 13 amino acids from the cysteine to the phenylalanine. The kept DNA is CDR3 alone, 39 bases in frame from the first base. V gives up 4 bases and J gives up 2 bases, and the segment between their germline ends measures 9 bases. Enrolling through a virtual design, the prospective study's participants ranged in age from roughly 18 to 90 years and lived across roughly 24 United States geographic areas. To assign participants to cohorts, the prospective study relied on clinical history that participants themselves reported in a screening survey and a study questionnaire. Exposed participants were defined as having been in contact with someone with a PCR-confirmed or clinician-diagnosed COVID-19 case within 2 weeks of study entry. Mobile phlebotomists in the prospective study collected whole blood, serum and a nasopharyngeal or oropharyngeal swab from every participant. Participants in the prospective study had the option to provide additional blood draws and questionnaires over a roughly two-month period. Blood samples from the prospective study were shipped frozen or at room temperature prior to DNA extraction.

Points on this clone: Its antigen is not yet known. Base-call qualities are not available, and no considerably larger clone is one nucleotide away.

The immunoSEQ Assay, a bias-controlled multiplex PCR, was used to amplify TCRbeta CDR3 regions from genomic DNA. On the study's bioinformatics: The number of nucleated cells in each sample was estimated by amplification of reference gene primers within the assay. To quantify the absolute abundance of each unique TCRbeta CDR3 rearrangement, sequence reads were collapsed and filtered. For each sample, productive Simpson clonality was calculated by taking the square root of Simpson's diversity index across productive rearrangements. The clones in this table, taken by TCRdb from immuneACCESS, are in-frame only. Not every clone is retained; where verified, under half of the shortfall comes from an unresolved V gene, and the cause of the rest is unknown. V, J and clone size are taken as reported in that table, and D and trimming were inferred from the DNA itself. This sample is represented by some 240,000 clones; over 80% of them were singletons. Around 3% of the sample is taken by the ten largest.

The chain is assembled from TRBV28 and TRBJ2-7; the D gene is perhaps TRBD1, from 5 matching bases. The sequence derives from a woman in her thirties or forties who had been exposed to COVID-19. The specimen was PBMCs or T cells enriched from blood (not recorded which). The DNA is TGTGCCAGCAGTTCCACAGGCCCCTACGAGCAGTACTTC. Its protein product is CASSSTGPYEQYF.